The rows below give T cell receptor beta chains drawn from one sample of a study of PD-L1 blockade in urothelial cancer. The table came from immunoSEQ multiplex PCR; TCRdb's copy has only in-frame clones and leaves some out. The sample comprises around 19,000 clones, about four fifths of which are singletons, and about 1.7% rests with the top ten. The material was PBMCs, obtained around atezolizumab (anti-PD-L1) treatment. These receptor sequences come from a man in his forties or fifties with urothelial cancer. The CDR3 runs from the conserved cysteine through the conserved F or W. The D gene is left open where the match is weak. The size of a clone is reported for some rows only, either as once, few or many, or as a class for expanded clones.

>16|.|.|TRBJ1-5|TRBV12-2
CASRADRTDSNQPQHF
TGTGCAAGTCGCGCCGACAGGACCGATAGCAATCAGCCCCAGCATTTT
>14|.|.|TRBJ1-3|TRBV9
CASSVGTTGNTIYF
TGTGCCAGCAGCGTAGGGACTACTGGAAACACCATATATTTT
>13|TRBD1|few|TRBJ1-6|TRBV2
CASKETGDTPLHF
TGTGCCAGCAAGGAGACAGGGGATACGCCCCTCCACTTT
>15|TRBD2|.|TRBJ2-1|TRBV7-8
CASRAGTSSYNEQFF
TGTGCCAGCAGGGCCGGGACTAGCTCCTACAATGAGCAGTTCTTC
>16|TRBD1|.|TRBJ1-1|TRBV18
CASSQGTGGKNTEAFF
TGTGCCAGCTCACAAGGGACAGGGGGCAAGAACACTGAAGCTTTCTTT
>15|TRBD2|few|TRBJ2-3|TRBV6-4
CASSATSGRSDTQYF
TGTGCCAGCAGTGCCACTAGCGGGAGGTCAGATACGCAGTATTTT
>14|.|few|TRBJ2-1|TRBV5-6
CASYGGSSYNEQFF
TGTGCCAGCTACGGGGGAAGCTCCTACAATGAGCAGTTCTTC
>15|.|few|TRBJ1-6|TRBV19
CASSIGSTGNSPLHF
TGTGCCAGTAGTATCGGCAGTACGGGAAATTCACCCCTCCACTTT
>13|.|few|TRBJ1-4|TRBV27
CASHSGENEKLFF
TGTGCCAGCCATTCCGGGGAGAATGAAAAACTGTTTTTT
>18|.|.|TRBJ2-5|TRBV21-1
CASSKETGGQGAAETQYF
TGTGCCAGCAGCAAGGAAACCGGGGGACAGGGGGCTGCGGAGACCCAGTACTTC
>11|.|.|TRBJ2-5|TRBV18
CASSRKETQYF
TGTGCCAGCTCTCGTAAAGAGACCCAGTACTTC
>13|TRBD1|.|TRBJ1-1|TRBV6-1
CASSIQGHTEAFF
TGTGCCAGCAGTATACAGGGGCACACTGAAGCTTTCTTT
>14|.|.|TRBJ2-3|TRBV6-1
CASSSTRSTDTQYF
TGTGCCAGCAGTTCGACTAGGAGCACAGATACGCAGTATTTT
>17|TRBD1|.|TRBJ2-1|TRBV6-1
CASSERGGDRAYNEQFF
TGTGCCAGCAGTGAAAGGGGGGGGGACAGGGCTTACAATGAGCAGTTCTTC
>15|TRBD1|.|TRBJ1-1|TRBV7-8
CASSLQGALNTEAFF
TGTGCCAGCAGCTTACAGGGGGCGCTGAACACTGAAGCTTTCTTT
>13|.|.|TRBJ1-5|TRBV11-2
CASSLGGYQPQHF
TGTGCCAGCAGCTTAGGAGGCTATCAGCCCCAGCATTTT
>14|.|.|TRBJ2-3|TRBV2
CASSEKLVTDTQYF
TGTGCCAGCAGTGAGAAGCTCGTCACAGATACGCAGTATTTT
>14|.|.|TRBJ1-4|TRBV28
CAGGGGVVGEKLFF
TGTGCCGGCGGGGGGGGAGTGGTAGGAGAAAAACTGTTTTTT
>13|TRBD1|once|TRBJ2-5|TRBV6-5
CASSHDREETQYF
TGTGCCAGCAGCCATGACAGGGAAGAGACCCAGTACTTC
>15|.|.|TRBJ2-7|TRBV30
CAWSVRTNAFYEQYF
TGTGCCTGGAGTGTAAGGACTAACGCATTCTACGAGCAGTACTTC
>14|.|.|TRBJ1-1|TRBV30
CAWSRSLPNTEAFF
TGTGCCTGGAGTCGTAGCTTACCGAACACTGAAGCTTTCTTT
>15|.|.|TRBJ1-3|TRBV7-9
CASSLVTASGNTIYF
TGTGCCAGCAGCTTAGTAACAGCCTCTGGAAACACCATATATTTT
>16|.|.|TRBJ1-3|TRBV4-2
CASSQESGGPGNTIYF
TGTGCCAGCAGCCAAGAATCGGGAGGACCTGGAAACACCATATATTTT
>13|TRBD1|once|TRBJ2-5|TRBV19
CASRATGSETQYF
TGTGCCAGTAGAGCGACAGGGTCGGAGACCCAGTACTTC
>16|.|.|TRBJ2-5|TRBV7-9
CASSGSEGTPPRTQYF
TGTGCCAGCAGCGGATCTGAAGGGACACCTCCAAGGACCCAGTACTTC
>14|.|once|TRBJ2-1|TRBV6-5
CASGGGPRGSEQFF
TGTGCCAGCGGGGGGGGGCCCCGGGGCAGTGAGCAGTTCTTC
>15|TRBD1|.|TRBJ1-1|TRBV7-8
CASSLADRGSTEAFF
TGTGCCAGCAGCTTAGCGGACAGGGGGAGCACTGAAGCTTTCTTT
>14|TRBD1|once|TRBJ1-4|TRBV5-1
CASRPGTGNEKLFF
TGCGCCAGCAGGCCCGGGACAGGGAATGAAAAACTGTTTTTT
>16|.|.|TRBJ1-5|TRBV2
CASDQGKIYSNQPQHF
TGTGCCAGCGACCAGGGAAAGATCTATAGCAATCAGCCCCAGCATTTT
>14|TRBD1|.|TRBJ1-1|TRBV25-1
CASSRDRGNTEAFF
TGTGCCAGCAGCCGGGACAGGGGGAACACTGAAGCTTTCTTT
>15|TRBD2|.|TRBJ2-1|TRBV15
CATSRRLAGTNEQFF
TGTGCCACCAGCAGACGACTAGCGGGGACGAATGAGCAGTTCTTC
>13|.|few|TRBJ1-1|TRBV6-4
CASSTGPNTEAFF
TGTGCCAGCAGTACGGGTCCCAACACTGAAGCTTTCTTT
>17|TRBD1|once|TRBJ1-3|TRBV4-1
CASSQDRTGGSGNTIYF
TGCGCCAGCAGCCAAGATCGGACAGGGGGCTCTGGAAACACCATATATTTT